This entry features one T cell receptor (beta chain) sequence. Its antigen is not identified. Generated by immunoSEQ multiplex PCR, the TCRdb table keeps only in-frame clones and is missing some. Altogether some 9,600 clones are present, around 90% being singletons, with the ten largest covering 5% to 5.5%. The CDR3 loop spans 14 amino acids. Germline values: CDR1 PRHDT, CDR2 FYEKMQ (reference sequence). V was trimmed by 10 bases and J by 4 bases, leaving 17 bases between them. The data belong to a study of monozygotic twins with cystic fibrosis. For the study at large: With about 15 PCR cycles, barcoded libraries came from 3 to 3.5 micrograms of fragmented DNA.

Notes on the study in general: J usage was most co-twin-similar in 8 of 16 pairs, V in 13. Clonality was generally low (median approximately 0.0095), higher in the most severe patients.

Sequenced sample: blood. The clonotype comes from a boy aged 2 to 10 with cystic fibrosis. This sequence joins TRBV13 and TRBJ2-1; D might be TRBD1 or TRBD2, each matching 5 bases. As DNA, the CDR3 is TGTGCCACCAACCTCCGGGGCCTATACAATGAGCAGTTCTTC. Its protein product is CATNLRGLYNEQFF.